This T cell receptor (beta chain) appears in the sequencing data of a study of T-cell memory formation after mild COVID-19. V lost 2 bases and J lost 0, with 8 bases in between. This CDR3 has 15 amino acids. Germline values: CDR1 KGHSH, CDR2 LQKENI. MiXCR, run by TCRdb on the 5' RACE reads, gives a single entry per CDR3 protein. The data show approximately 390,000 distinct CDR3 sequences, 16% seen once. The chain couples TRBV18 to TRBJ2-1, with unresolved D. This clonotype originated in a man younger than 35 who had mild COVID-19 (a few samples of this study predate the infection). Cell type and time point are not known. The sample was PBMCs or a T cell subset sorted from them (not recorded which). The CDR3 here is CASSPEIASYNEQFF. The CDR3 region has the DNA TGTGCCAGCTCACCAGAGATCGCCTCCTACAATGAGCAGTTCTTC.